Detailed here is one T cell receptor beta chain. Antigen unknown. This may stem from a read error, because a much larger clone lies one nucleotide away. Germline V gene data show CDR1 as SGHDT and CDR2 as YYEEEE. The CDR3 consists of 15 residues. These data originate in a study of CD8 T cells in ankylosing spondylitis. Study observations and caveats: A CD8+ phenotype characterized the disease-linked clones, which were relatively rare in peripheral blood. Some motif variants had been reported before (in reactive arthritis synovial fluid and blood).

MiXCR was run by TCRdb on the 5' RACE reads, yielding one entry per CDR3 protein. This table has around 330,000 distinct CDR3 sequences, roughly 11% appearing once. This TCR came from a female donor with ankylosing spondylitis or in good health (not recorded which). The sequencing sample was made of blood, either unsorted or a sorted T cell fraction (not recorded which). This sequence joins TRBV5-6 and TRBJ2-2; TRBD1 matches at 10 bases. The CDR3 here is CASSADRGYTGELLF. CDR3 sequence (DNA): TGTGCCAGCAGCGCGGACAGGGGGTATACCGGGGAGCTGCTTTTT. Based on the CDR3 plus reference TRBV5-6 and TRBJ2-2, the full variable domain is DAGVTQSPTHLIKTRGQQVTLRCSPKSGHDTVSWYQQALGQGPQFIFQYYEEEERQRGNFPDRFSGHQFPNYSSELNVNALLLGDSALYLCASSADRGYTGELLFGEGSRLTVL.